The rows below give T cell receptor beta chains drawn from one sample of a study of T-cell reconstitution after alpha-beta-depleted transplantation in children. TCRdb ran MiXCR on the PCR reads and lists one entry per CDR3 protein. In the table there are approximately 590,000 distinct CDR3 sequences, 10% to 13% of which are singletons. This specimen consisted of PBMCs from the stem cell graft donor, obtained from the stem cell graft. The receptor source for this set is a human donor who donated a stem cell graft to a child with acute myeloid leukemia. Both conserved end residues are part of each CDR3. D genes are given only for firm matches. Clone size appears in some rows only: once, few, many, or a class for an expanded clone.

TRBV19	-	TRBJ2-6	many	CASSTGLTVLTF	TGTGCCAGTAGTACGGGACTGACCGTCCTGACTTTC
TRBV18	TRBD2	TRBJ2-3	few	CASSTIAGSTDTQYF	TGTGCCAGCTCGACGATAGCGGGTAGCACAGATACGCAGTATTTT
TRBV25-1	-	TRBJ2-1	many	CASENNRKYNEQFF	TGTGCCAGCGAGAATAACCGTAAATACAATGAGCAGTTCTTC
TRBV12-3/TRBV12-4	-	TRBJ2-7	-	CASSYRQRGEQYF	TGTGCCAGCAGTTACAGGCAGCGCGGAGAGCAGTACTTC
TRBV20-1	TRBD2	TRBJ2-1	few	CSARGVAGGKQFF	TGCAGTGCTAGAGGAGTGGCGGGAGGGAAGCAGTTCTTC
TRBV7-2	-	TRBJ2-2	-	CASSLVGTATGELFF	TGTGCCAGCAGCTTAGTCGGGACTGCGACCGGGGAGCTGTTTTTT
TRBV7-8	-	TRBJ2-1	many	CASSLVPAGKDEQFF	TGTGCCAGCAGCTTAGTTCCCGCGGGTAAGGATGAGCAGTTCTTC
TRBV28	-	TRBJ2-6	-	CASSLKSGANVLTF	TGTGCCAGCAGTTTAAAGTCTGGGGCCAACGTCCTGACTTTC
TRBV7-8	-	TRBJ2-7	-	CASSLDETLNYEQYF	TGTGCCAGCAGCTTAGACGAGACATTAAACTACGAGCAGTACTTC
TRBV2	-	TRBJ2-3	-	CASSLEGLRDTQYF	TGTGCCAGCTCGCTGGAGGGCCTACGGGATACGCAGTATTTT
TRBV20-1	TRBD1	TRBJ2-1	many	CSAARQGPYNEQFF	TGCAGTGCTGCCCGACAGGGTCCCTACAATGAGCAGTTCTTC
TRBV7-9	-	TRBJ1-2	-	CASSASTGRPNYGYTF	TGTGCCAGCAGCGCATCAACTGGCAGACCTAACTATGGCTACACCTTC
TRBV20-1	TRBD1	TRBJ1-2	-	CSATSGGTVYGYTF	TGCAGTGCTACAAGCGGGGGGACAGTTTATGGCTACACCTTC
TRBV30	-	TRBJ2-1	-	CAWSVVYEQFF	TGTGCCTGGAGTGTGGTGTATGAGCAGTTCTTC
TRBV20-1	-	TRBJ1-2	few	CSAHSDGDDYGYTF	TGCAGTGCCCATAGCGACGGGGATGACTATGGCTACACCTTC
TRBV18	TRBD2	TRBJ2-3	many	CASSPLGQASGSRDTQYF	TGTGCCAGCTCACCACTGGGTCAGGCTAGCGGGTCCAGGGATACGCAGTATTTT
TRBV20-1	-	TRBJ1-1	many	CSASRQEVGNTEAFF	TGCAGTGCTAGTCGGCAGGAGGTTGGGAACACTGAAGCTTTCTTT
TRBV6-1	-	TRBJ1-4	-	CASGEKLFF	TGTGCCAGCGGTGAAAAACTGTTTTTT
TRBV5-1	TRBD1	TRBJ2-2	few	CASSLEGGGQTNTGELFF	TGCGCCAGCAGCTTGGAAGGGGGCGGGCAGACGAACACCGGGGAGCTGTTTTTT
TRBV29-1	TRBD1	TRBJ2-7	many	CSVEAGGRDEQYF	TGCAGCGTTGAGGCAGGGGGCCGCGACGAGCAGTACTTC
TRBV4-3	-	TRBJ1-6	few	CASSPTGNSPLHF	TGCGCCAGCAGCCCTACGGGGAATTCACCCCTCCACTTT
TRBV9	-	TRBJ2-3	-	CASSVAIAESGTQYF	TGTGCCAGCAGCGTAGCAATAGCGGAGTCGGGTACGCAGTATTTT
TRBV6-1	TRBD2	TRBJ2-3	few	CASSQPRTSGDTQYF	TGTGCCAGCAGCCAACCGCGGACTAGCGGGGACACGCAGTATTTT
TRBV2	-	TRBJ1-1	many	CASLGFDTEAFF	TGTGCCAGCCTGGGGTTCGACACTGAAGCTTTCTTT
TRBV9	-	TRBJ2-1	many	CASSPGNGNEQFF	TGTGCCAGCAGCCCAGGGAATGGCAATGAGCAGTTCTTC
TRBV15	TRBD1	TRBJ2-7	-	CATSAGTGALSYEQYF	TGTGCCACCAGCGCCGGGACAGGGGCCTTGTCCTACGAGCAGTACTTC
TRBV5-6	-	TRBJ2-1	-	CASSLGADFSDEQFF	TGTGCCAGCAGCCTGGGGGCAGACTTTTCCGATGAGCAGTTCTTC
TRBV28	-	TRBJ2-5	-	CASRITGETQYF	TGTGCCAGCAGGATAACGGGGGAGACCCAGTACTTC
TRBV5-5	-	TRBJ2-1	-	CASIPALGSYNEQFF	TGTGCCAGCATCCCCGCTCTAGGCTCCTACAATGAGCAGTTCTTC
TRBV20-1	-	TRBJ2-1	few	CSARGSGTYNEQFF	TGCAGTGCTAGAGGGAGCGGAACCTACAATGAGCAGTTCTTC
TRBV7-2	-	TRBJ1-1	few	CASSPTVHTEAFF	TGTGCCAGCAGCCCGACAGTTCACACTGAAGCTTTCTTT
TRBV28	-	TRBJ1-4	-	CAALGDRNEKLFF	TGTGCCGCCTTGGGAGACAGAAATGAAAAACTGTTTTTT
TRBV28	-	TRBJ1-1	few	CASNTVNTEAFF	TGTGCCAGCAACACAGTGAACACTGAAGCTTTCTTT
TRBV14	-	TRBJ2-5	-	CASSQDLNIQETQYF	TGTGCCAGCAGCCAAGATCTAAATATCCAAGAGACCCAGTACTTC
TRBV7-9	-	TRBJ1-5	many	CASSRDQGPQHF	TGTGCCAGCAGTCGAGATCAGGGGCCCCAGCATTTT
TRBV9	TRBD1	TRBJ2-7	few	CASSNPGQGAGDKSEQYF	TGTGCCAGCAGCAACCCGGGACAGGGGGCGGGTGATAAGTCCGAGCAGTACTTC
TRBV5-1	TRBD2	TRBJ2-3	many	CASSSLLAEDTDTQYF	TGCGCCAGCAGCTCGCTACTAGCGGAAGACACAGATACGCAGTATTTT
TRBV12-3/TRBV12-4	TRBD2	TRBJ2-1	many	CASSLAGGPSEQFF	TGTGCCAGCAGTTTGGCGGGAGGGCCTAGTGAGCAGTTCTTC
TRBV6-5	-	TRBJ2-7	-	CASSYTQTSYSYEQYF	TGTGCCAGCAGTTACACGCAGACAAGCTACTCCTACGAGCAGTACTTC
TRBV12-5	-	TRBJ2-1	-	CASGHGTWNEQFF	TGTGCTAGTGGTCACGGGACATGGAATGAGCAGTTCTTC
TRBV7-8	TRBD1	TRBJ2-7	-	CASSKRDRGTYEQYF	TGTGCCAGCAGCAAGAGGGACAGGGGGACCTACGAGCAGTACTTC
TRBV20-1	TRBD1	TRBJ1-2	-	CSARVGTGRSYGYTF	TGCAGTGCTAGAGTGGGGACAGGGCGATCCTATGGCTACACCTTC
TRBV12-3/TRBV12-4	TRBD1	TRBJ2-1	-	CASSRNGQGGRDEQFF	TGTGCCAGCAGTCGAAACGGACAGGGAGGAAGAGATGAGCAGTTCTTC
TRBV5-5	TRBD1	TRBJ1-6	-	CASSSFPGQGASPLHF	TGTGCCAGCAGCTCGTTTCCGGGACAGGGGGCTTCACCCCTCCACTTT
TRBV20-1	TRBD1	TRBJ1-1	few	CSSTGFYMNTEAFF	TGCAGTTCGACAGGGTTCTACATGAACACTGAAGCTTTCTTT
TRBV2	TRBD2	TRBJ2-1	many	CASSELAGVYNEQFF	TGTGCCAGCAGCGAGCTAGCGGGAGTTTACAATGAGCAGTTCTTC
TRBV12-3/TRBV12-4	-	TRBJ2-2	many	CASRSGLGSGGTGELFF	TGTGCCAGCAGGTCAGGCCTAGGATCGGGTGGAACCGGGGAGCTGTTTTTT
TRBV20-1	-	TRBJ2-3	few	CSAPRGTVVDTQYF	TGCAGTGCTCCTCGCGGGACAGTGGTAGATACGCAGTATTTT
TRBV5-6	-	TRBJ1-1	few	CASSKDTEAFF	TGTGCCAGCAGCAAAGACACTGAAGCTTTCTTT